One TCR beta chain is described in this entry. Its antigen is unknown. The V and J ends lost 0 bases and 2 bases respectively, with 11 bases between them. The V gene's germline CDR1 is SGHRS and CDR2 YFSETQ. The CDR3 runs to 15 residues. This sample was taken from a study of shared clonotypes between healthy human individuals. Deep-level running was used for the assay. Sequencing was performed with immunoSEQ multiplex PCR; in TCRdb, only in-frame clones are kept and a portion is missing. The sample has around 500,000 clones; over 75% are singletons. General observations from the study: An effect of sequencing depth on clonotype sharing among donors was expected.

This chain joins TRBV5-1 and TRBJ1-1, with a tentative D call TRBD1 (5 bases). This sequence was found in a woman between 40 and 55 years old in good health. Some clones in this sample may be carry-over from other donors' samples. Sequenced input: PBMCs. The CDR3 is CASSLGDLENTEAFF. The CDR3, as DNA: TGCGCCAGCAGCTTGGGGGACCTCGAAAACACTGAAGCTTTCTTT.